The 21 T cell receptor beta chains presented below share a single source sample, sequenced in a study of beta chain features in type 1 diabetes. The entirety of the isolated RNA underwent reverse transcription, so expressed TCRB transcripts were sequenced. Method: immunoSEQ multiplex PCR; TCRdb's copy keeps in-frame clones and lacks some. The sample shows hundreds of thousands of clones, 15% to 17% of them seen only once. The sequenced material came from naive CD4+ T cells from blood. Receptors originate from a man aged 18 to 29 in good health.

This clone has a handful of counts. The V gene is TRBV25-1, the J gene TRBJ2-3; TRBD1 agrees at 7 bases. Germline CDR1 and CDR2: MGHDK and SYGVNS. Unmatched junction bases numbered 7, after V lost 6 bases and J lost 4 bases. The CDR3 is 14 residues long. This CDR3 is CASRTGIPADTQYF. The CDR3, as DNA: TGTGCCAGCAGGACAGGGATTCCGGCAGATACGCAGTATTTT.

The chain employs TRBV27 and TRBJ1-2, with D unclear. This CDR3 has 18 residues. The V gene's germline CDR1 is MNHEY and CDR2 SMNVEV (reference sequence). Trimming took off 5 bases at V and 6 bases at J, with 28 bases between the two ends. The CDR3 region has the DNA TGTGCCAGCAGTAGGCGGGTGGCAGCGGACTCCAAGGTGGATGGCTACACCTTC. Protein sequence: CASSRRVAADSKVDGYTF.

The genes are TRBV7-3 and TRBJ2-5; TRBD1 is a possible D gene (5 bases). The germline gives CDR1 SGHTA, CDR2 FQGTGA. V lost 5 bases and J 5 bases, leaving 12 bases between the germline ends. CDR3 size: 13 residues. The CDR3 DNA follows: TGTGCCAGCAGCCCAGCAGGGTCGGAGACCCAGTACTTC. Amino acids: CASSPAGSETQYF.

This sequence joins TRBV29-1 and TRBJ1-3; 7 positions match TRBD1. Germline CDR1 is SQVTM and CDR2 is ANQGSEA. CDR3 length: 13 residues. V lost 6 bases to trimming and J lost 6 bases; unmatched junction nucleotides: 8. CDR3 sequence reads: CSVWGQSQNTIYF. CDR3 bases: TGCAGCGTCTGGGGACAGTCACAAAACACCATATATTTT.

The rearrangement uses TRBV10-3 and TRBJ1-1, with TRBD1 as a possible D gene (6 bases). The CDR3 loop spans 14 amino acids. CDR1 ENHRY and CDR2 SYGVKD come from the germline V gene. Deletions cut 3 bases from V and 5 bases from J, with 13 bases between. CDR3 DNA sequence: TGTGCCATCAGTGATCTTGGGGGGCTTACTGAAGCTTTCTTT. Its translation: CAISDLGGLTEAFF.

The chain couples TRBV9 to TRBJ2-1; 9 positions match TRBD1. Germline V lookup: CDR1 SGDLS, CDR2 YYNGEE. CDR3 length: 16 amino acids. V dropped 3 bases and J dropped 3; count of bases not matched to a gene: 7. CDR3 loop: CASSETPGQGYNEQFF. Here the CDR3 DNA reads TGTGCCAGCAGCGAGACGCCGGGACAGGGCTACAATGAGCAGTTCTTC.

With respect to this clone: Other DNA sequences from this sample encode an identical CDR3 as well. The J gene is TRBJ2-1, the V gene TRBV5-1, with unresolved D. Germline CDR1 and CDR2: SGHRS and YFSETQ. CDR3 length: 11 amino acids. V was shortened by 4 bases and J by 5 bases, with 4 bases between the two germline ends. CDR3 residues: CASSLDNEQFF. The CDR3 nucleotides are TGCGCCAGCAGCCTAGACAATGAGCAGTTCTTC.

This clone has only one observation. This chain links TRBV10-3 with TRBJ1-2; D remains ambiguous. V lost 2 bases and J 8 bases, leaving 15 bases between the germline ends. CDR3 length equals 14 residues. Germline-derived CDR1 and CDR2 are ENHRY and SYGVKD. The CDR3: CAISENAGLKGYTF. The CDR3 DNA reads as TGTGCCATCAGTGAGAACGCAGGCTTAAAGGGCTACACCTTC.

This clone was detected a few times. The CDR3 loop reads CASSPLGKTQYF. The CDR3 DNA sequence: TGCGCCAGCAGCCCCCTCGGGAAGACCCAGTACTTC. The chain joins TRBV4-1 to TRBJ2-5, with TRBD2 as a possible D gene (5 bases). The germline V gene has CDR1 MGHRA and CDR2 YSYEKL. With 4 bases removed from V and 6 bases from J, the gap between germline ends came to 9 bases. CDR3 length: 12 amino acids.

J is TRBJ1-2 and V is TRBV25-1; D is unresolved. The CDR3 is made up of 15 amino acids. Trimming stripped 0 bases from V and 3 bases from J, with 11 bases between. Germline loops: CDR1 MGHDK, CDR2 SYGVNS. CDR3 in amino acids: CASSEYRTAHYGYTF. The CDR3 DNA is TGTGCCAGCAGTGAATACCGGACGGCCCACTATGGCTACACCTTC.

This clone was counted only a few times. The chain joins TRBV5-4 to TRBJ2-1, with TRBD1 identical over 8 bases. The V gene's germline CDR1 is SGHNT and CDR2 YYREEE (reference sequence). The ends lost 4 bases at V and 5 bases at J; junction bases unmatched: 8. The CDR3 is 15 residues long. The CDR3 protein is CASSMGQAIHNEQFF. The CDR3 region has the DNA TGTGCCAGCAGCATGGGACAGGCAATACACAATGAGCAGTTCTTC.

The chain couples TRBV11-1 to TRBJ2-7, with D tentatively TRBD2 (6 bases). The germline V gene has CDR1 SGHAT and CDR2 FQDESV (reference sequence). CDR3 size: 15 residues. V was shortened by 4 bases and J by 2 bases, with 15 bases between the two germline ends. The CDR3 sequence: CASSYQAGTPYEQYF. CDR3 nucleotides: TGTGCCAGCAGCTATCAGGCGGGGACCCCCTACGAGCAGTACTTC.

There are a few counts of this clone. CDR3 amino acids: CASSQYTGPNTEAFF. The CDR3 bases are TGTGCCAGCAGCCAATATACAGGGCCGAACACTGAAGCTTTCTTT. V and J are TRBV14 and TRBJ1-1; TRBD1 is a possible D gene (6 bases). Per germline, CDR1 SGHDN and CDR2 FVKESK. Trimming cost V 2 bases and J 1 base, with 11 bases left between them. This CDR3 has 15 amino acids.

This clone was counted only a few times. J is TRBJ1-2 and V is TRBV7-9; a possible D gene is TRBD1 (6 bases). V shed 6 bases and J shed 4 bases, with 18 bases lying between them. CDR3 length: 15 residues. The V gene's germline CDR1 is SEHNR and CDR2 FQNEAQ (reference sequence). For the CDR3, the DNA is TGTGCCAGCAGACATAACAGGGAGAGAGGCTATGGCTACACCTTC. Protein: CASRHNRERGYGYTF.

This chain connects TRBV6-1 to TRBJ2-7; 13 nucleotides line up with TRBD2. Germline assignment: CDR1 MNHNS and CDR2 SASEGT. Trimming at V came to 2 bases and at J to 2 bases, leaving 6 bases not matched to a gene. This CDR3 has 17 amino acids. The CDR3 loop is CASSEIATSGGTYEQYF. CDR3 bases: TGTGCCAGCAGTGAAATCGCGACTAGCGGGGGGACCTACGAGCAGTACTTC.

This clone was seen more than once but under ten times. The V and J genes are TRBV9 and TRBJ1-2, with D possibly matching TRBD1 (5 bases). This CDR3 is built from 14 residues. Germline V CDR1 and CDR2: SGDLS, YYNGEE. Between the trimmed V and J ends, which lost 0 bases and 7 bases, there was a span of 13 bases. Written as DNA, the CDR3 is TGTGCCAGCAGCGTAGACGGAAGGGGTGCTGGCTACACCTTC. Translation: CASSVDGRGAGYTF.

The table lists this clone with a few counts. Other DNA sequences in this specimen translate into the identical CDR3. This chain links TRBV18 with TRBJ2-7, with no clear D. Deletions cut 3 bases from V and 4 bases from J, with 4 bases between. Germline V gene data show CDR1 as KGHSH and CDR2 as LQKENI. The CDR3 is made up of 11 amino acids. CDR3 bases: TGTGCCAGCTCACCGGAGTACGAGCAGTACTTC. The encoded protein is CASSPEYEQYF.

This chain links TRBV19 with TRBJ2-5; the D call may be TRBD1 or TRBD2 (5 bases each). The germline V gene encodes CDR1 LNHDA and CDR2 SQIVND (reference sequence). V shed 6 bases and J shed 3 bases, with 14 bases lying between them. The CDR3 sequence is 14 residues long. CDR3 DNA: TGTGCCAGTAGCACCGGGGCCGGGGAAGAGACCCAGTACTTC. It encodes CASSTGAGEETQYF.

The CDR3 nucleotides read TGTGCCAGCAGCCAAGCAGGACGACCCCAATGGGGTGAGCAGTTCTTC. This codes for CASSQAGRPQWGEQFF. The chain carries TRBV14 and TRBJ2-1; D call uncertain. The V end lost 1 base, the J end lost 9 bases, and 19 bases lay between the germline ends. The CDR3 loop spans 16 amino acids. Per the germline V gene, CDR1 is SGHDN and CDR2 is FVKESK.

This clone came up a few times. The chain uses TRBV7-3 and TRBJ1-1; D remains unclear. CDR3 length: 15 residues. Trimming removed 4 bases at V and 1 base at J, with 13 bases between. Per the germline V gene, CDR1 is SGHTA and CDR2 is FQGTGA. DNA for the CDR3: TGTGCCAGCAGCTCCACGATAACTAGGAACACTGAAGCTTTCTTT. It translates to CASSSTITRNTEAFF. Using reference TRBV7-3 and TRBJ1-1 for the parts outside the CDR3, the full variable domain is GAGVSQTPSNKVTEKGKYVELRCDPISGHTALYWYRQSLGQGPEFLIYFQGTGAADDSGLPNDRFFAVRPEGSVSTLKIQRTERGDSAVYLCASSSTITRNTEAFFGQGTRLTVV.

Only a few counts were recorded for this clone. CDR3 sequence reads: CASITLAGGNEQFF. Here the CDR3 DNA reads TGTGCCAGCATAACACTAGCGGGGGGCAATGAGCAGTTCTTC. This chain connects TRBV7-2 to TRBJ2-1; 12 bases align to TRBD2. The V gene end was trimmed by 7 bases and the J gene end by 6 bases; junction bases not matched to a gene: 4. CDR1 and CDR2 from the germline V gene are SGHTA and FQGNSA. This CDR3 has 14 residues.